The clone carrying this TCR beta chain was counted at least ten times. Its target is unknown. The data stem from a study of CD8 T cells in ankylosing spondylitis. Libraries of TCR beta came from quantitative 5'-RACE with molecular barcodes. TCRdb fed the 5' RACE reads into MiXCR, producing one record per CDR3 protein. Of more than 35,000 distinct CDR3 sequences in the sample, less than 3% were seen once. Per the germline V gene, CDR1 is SGDLS and CDR2 is YYNGEE. This CDR3 has 13 residues. V was clipped by 1 base and J by 9 bases, with 11 bases between them. Study results and caveats: A TCR beta motif made of eight highly homologous variants seemed typical of ankylosing spondylitis blood.

This chain joins TRBV9 and TRBJ2-1; weak D call: TRBD2 (5 bases). The source of this sequence is a male donor with ankylosing spondylitis or in good health (not recorded which). The sequenced sample was blood, either unsorted or a sorted T cell fraction (not recorded which). DNA for the CDR3: TGTGCCAGCAGCGTAACCCCTCGGGGTGAGCAGTTCTTC. This codes for CASSVTPRGEQFF.